This note documents a single T cell receptor (beta chain) sequence. Its matching antigen is unknown. Germline values: CDR1 SQVTM, CDR2 ANQGSEA. The CDR3 runs to 13 residues. Deletions cut 4 bases from V and 3 bases from J, with 9 bases between. This sample is part of a study of T-cell reconstitution after alpha-beta-depleted transplantation in children. Broader study findings: At day 60, the high TCRbeta diversity found in some patients originated from recipient T cells and thymic progenitors that had survived. Most T-cell counts and diversity one year after the transplant came from T cells that were newly produced. As was reported, about two months after transplant, alpha-beta T cells came from several hundred expanded graft clones.

Unique molecular identifiers were incorporated into the prepared TCRbeta library. TCRdb reanalysed the PCR reads using MiXCR and keeps one entry per CDR3 protein. The sample holds fewer than 700,000 distinct CDR3 sequences, roughly 23% seen once. V and J are TRBV29-1 and TRBJ2-2; the D gene is possibly TRBD2 (5 bases). Sequenced here: PBMCs, mostly from graft donor cells, sampled 360 days after TCRalphabeta/CD19-depleted stem cell transplant. The source of this sequence is a boy in the first two years of life who had a stem cell transplant for acute myeloid leukemia, so the T cells may come from the graft donor. The CDR3 DNA sequence: TGCAGCGTTGGAGGGCAAGACACCGGGGAGCTGTTTTTT. It encodes CSVGGQDTGELFF.